The 6 T cell receptor beta chains reported below all come from one sample, sequenced in a study of neoadjuvant anti-PD-1 for oral cavity cancer. The time point is: after neoadjuvant nivolumab, at surgical resection. The table came from immunoSEQ multiplex PCR; TCRdb's copy has only in-frame clones and leaves some out. The sample includes more than 13,000 clones, 60% to 75% of them seen just once. Source: PBMCs, taken after nivolumab (anti-PD-1) treatment. These receptors were collected from a person between 40 and 79 years old with oral cavity squamous cell carcinoma.

The chain carries TRBV5-1 and TRBJ2-5; no firm D call. Germline V gene sequence: CDR1 SGHRS, CDR2 YFSETQ. The CDR3 is 12 residues long. Trimming took off 4 bases at V and 4 bases at J, with 8 bases between the two ends. CDR3 residues: CASSNPPETQYF. The CDR3 DNA follows: TGCGCCAGCAGCAACCCCCCAGAGACCCAGTACTTC.

The chain couples TRBV7-3 to TRBJ1-1; TRBD1 is a possible D gene (5 bases). The CDR3 spans 15 residues. Germline V lookup: CDR1 SGHTA, CDR2 FQGTGA. Deletions cut 2 bases from V and 2 bases from J, with 12 bases between. The CDR3 region is CASSLDGTVNTEAFF. CDR3 DNA sequence: TGTGCCAGCAGCTTAGACGGGACGGTCAACACTGAAGCTTTCTTT.

V is TRBV10-3 and J is TRBJ2-6; D is uncertain. Deletions cut 4 bases from V and 0 bases from J, with 10 bases between. CDR1 and CDR2 (germline): ENHRY, SYGVKD. The CDR3 is 16 residues long. The CDR3 DNA is TGTGCCATCAGTGCCTCCCCAGTCTCTGGGGCCAACGTCCTGACTTTC. Amino acid sequence: CAISASPVSGANVLTF.

This clone was observed a few times. V usage is TRBV7-3 and J usage is TRBJ1-1; tentatively, D is TRBD1 (6 bases). CDR3 length: 14 amino acids. Germline assignment: CDR1 SGHTA and CDR2 FQGTGA. V gave up 8 bases and J gave up 7 bases, with 20 bases separating them. In nucleotides, the CDR3 is TGTGCCAGCGCCAGGACAGCCGCATCGTTTGAAGCTTTCTTT. Protein product: CASARTAASFEAFF.

This clone was seen a few times. The chain joins TRBV6-5 to TRBJ1-2; D ambiguous. CDR1 MNHEY and CDR2 SVGAGI come from the germline V gene. The CDR3 is 14 amino acids. The V end lost 2 bases, the J end lost 0 bases, and 7 bases lay between the germline ends. CDR3: CASSYTQANYGYTF. CDR3 nucleotide sequence: TGTGCCAGCAGTTACACTCAGGCTAACTATGGCTACACCTTC.

The chain couples TRBV28 to TRBJ1-5; D ambiguous. The germline gives CDR1 MDHEN, CDR2 SYDVKM. CDR3 length: 14 amino acids. Trimming shortened V by 2 bases and J by 4 bases, and 9 bases separated the two germline ends. The CDR3, as DNA: TGTGCCAGCAGTTTACGGCAGCTTAATCAGCCCCAGCATTTT. Translating gives CASSLRQLNQPQHF.